This T cell receptor beta chain emerged from a study of blood T cell repertoires in COVID-19. The repertoire was sequenced with immunoSEQ multiplex PCR; TCRdb's copy has only in-frame clones and lacks some. In the table there are about 210,000 clones, almost 85% of which are singletons. The CDR3 loop spans 19 amino acids. Unmatched junction bases numbered 15, after V lost 5 bases and J lost 0 bases. CDR1 and CDR2 (germline): SEHNR, FQNEAQ (reference sequence). The chain links TRBV7-9 to TRBJ1-3; 8 positions match TRBD1. The sequence was collected from a woman aged 40 to 50 with acute or convalescent COVID-19. The sequenced material came from peripheral blood. The CDR3: CASSPNPRTGTYSGNTIYF. CDR3 in DNA: TGTGCCAGCAGCCCAAACCCCCGGACAGGGACTTACTCTGGAAACACCATATATTTT. Drawing the rest from reference TRBV7-9 and TRBJ1-3, the complete variable domain is DTGVSQNPRHKITKRGQNVTFRCDPISEHNRLYWYRQTLGQGPEFLTYFQNEAQLEKSRLLSDRFSAERPKGSFSTLEIQRTEQGDSAMYLCASSPNPRTGTYSGNTIYFGEGSWLTVV.